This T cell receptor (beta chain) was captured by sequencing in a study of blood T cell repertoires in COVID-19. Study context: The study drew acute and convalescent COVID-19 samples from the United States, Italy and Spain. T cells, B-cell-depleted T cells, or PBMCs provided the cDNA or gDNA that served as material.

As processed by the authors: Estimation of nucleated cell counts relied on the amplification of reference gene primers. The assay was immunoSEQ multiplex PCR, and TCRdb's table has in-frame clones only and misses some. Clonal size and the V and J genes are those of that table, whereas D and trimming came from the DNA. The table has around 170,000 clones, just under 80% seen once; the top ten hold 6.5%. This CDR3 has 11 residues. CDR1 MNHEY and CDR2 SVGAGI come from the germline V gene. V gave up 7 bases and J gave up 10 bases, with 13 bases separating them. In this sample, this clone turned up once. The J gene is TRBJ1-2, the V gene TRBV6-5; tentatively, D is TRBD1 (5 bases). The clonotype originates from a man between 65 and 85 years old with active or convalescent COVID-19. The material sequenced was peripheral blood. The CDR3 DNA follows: TGTGCCAGCACCGACAGAAGATTCTACACCTTC. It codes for CASTDRRFYTF.